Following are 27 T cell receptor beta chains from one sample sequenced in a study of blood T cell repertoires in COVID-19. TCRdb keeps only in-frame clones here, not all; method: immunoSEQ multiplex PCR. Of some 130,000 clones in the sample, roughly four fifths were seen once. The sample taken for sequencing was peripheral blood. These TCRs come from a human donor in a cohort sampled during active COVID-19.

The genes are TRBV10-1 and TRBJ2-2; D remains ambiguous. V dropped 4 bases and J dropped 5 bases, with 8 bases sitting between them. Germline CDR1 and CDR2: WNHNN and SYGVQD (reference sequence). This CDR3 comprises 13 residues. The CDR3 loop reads CASSASQTGELFF. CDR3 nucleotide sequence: TGCGCCAGCAGTGCCAGTCAAACCGGGGAGCTGTTTTTT.

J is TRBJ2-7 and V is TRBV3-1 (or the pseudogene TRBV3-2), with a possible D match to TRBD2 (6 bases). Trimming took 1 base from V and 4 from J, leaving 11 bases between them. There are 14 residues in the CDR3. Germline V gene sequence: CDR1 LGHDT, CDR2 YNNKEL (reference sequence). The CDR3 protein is CASSQARGTYEQYF. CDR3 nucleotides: TGTGCCAGCAGCCAAGCCCGCGGGACGTACGAGCAGTACTTC.

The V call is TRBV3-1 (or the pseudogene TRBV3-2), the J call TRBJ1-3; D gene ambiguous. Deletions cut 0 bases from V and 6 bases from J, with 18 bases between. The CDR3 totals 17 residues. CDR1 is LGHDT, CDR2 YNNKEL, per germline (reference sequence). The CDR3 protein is CASSQDLSFGPINTIYF. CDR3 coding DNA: TGTGCCAGCAGCCAAGATCTGTCCTTTGGCCCCATAAACACCATATATTTT.

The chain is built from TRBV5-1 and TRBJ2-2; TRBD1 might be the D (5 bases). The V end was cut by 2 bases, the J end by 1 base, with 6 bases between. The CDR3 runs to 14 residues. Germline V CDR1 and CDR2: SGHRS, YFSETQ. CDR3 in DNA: TGCGCCAGCAGCTTAGGGGAGAACACCGGGGAGCTGTTTTTT. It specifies CASSLGENTGELFF.

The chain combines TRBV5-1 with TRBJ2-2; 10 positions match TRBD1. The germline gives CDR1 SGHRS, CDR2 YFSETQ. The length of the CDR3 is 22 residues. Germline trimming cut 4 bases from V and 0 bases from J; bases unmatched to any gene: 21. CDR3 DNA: TGCGCCAGCAGCCGGGGACAGGGGTTGCCGAACAACCCACGAACGAACACCGGGGAGCTGTTTTTT. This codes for CASSRGQGLPNNPRTNTGELFF.

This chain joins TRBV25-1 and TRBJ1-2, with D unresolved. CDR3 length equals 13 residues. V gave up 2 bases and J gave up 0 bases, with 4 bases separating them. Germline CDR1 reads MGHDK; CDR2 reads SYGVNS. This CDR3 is CASSEPSNYGYTF. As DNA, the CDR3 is TGTGCCAGCAGTGAACCGTCTAACTATGGCTACACCTTC.

The CDR3 coding sequence is TGCGCCAGCAGCCAAGACGGAGTACGGACTAACTATGGCTACACCTTC. Protein: CASSQDGVRTNYGYTF. The chain has TRBV4-1 and TRBJ1-2; no firm D call. Germline values: CDR1 MGHRA, CDR2 YSYEKL. This CDR3 has 16 residues. Deletions cut 0 bases from V and 0 bases from J, with 11 bases between.

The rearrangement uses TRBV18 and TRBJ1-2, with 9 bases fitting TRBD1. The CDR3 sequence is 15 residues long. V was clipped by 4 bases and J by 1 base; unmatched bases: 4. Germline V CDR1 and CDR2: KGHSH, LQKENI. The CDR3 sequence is CASSLRQGGNYGYTF. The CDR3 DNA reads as TGTGCCAGCTCACTGAGACAGGGGGGTAACTATGGCTACACCTTC.

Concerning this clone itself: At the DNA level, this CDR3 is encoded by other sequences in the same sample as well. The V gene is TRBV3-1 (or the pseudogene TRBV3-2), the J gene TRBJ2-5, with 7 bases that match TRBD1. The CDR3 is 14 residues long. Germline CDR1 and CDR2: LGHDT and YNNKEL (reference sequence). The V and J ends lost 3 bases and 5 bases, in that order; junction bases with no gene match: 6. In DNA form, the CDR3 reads TGTGCCAGCAGCCAGAACAGGGGATCCGAGACCCAGTACTTC. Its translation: CASSQNRGSETQYF.

The CDR3: CASSSWESSYEQYF. Here the CDR3 DNA reads TGTGCCAGCAGCTCATGGGAGAGCTCCTACGAGCAGTACTTC. The rearrangement links TRBV7-9 to TRBJ2-7; possible D gene TRBD2, 5 bases. The CDR3 is 14 amino acids. CDR1 SEHNR and CDR2 FQNEAQ come from the germline V gene (reference sequence). V was pared by 4 bases and J by 0 bases, with 10 bases between.

The CDR3 sequence: CSVGDRDVLGTNEKLFF. In DNA form, the CDR3 reads TGCAGCGTAGGGGACAGGGATGTTCTAGGAACTAATGAAAAACTGTTTTTT. The rearrangement links TRBV29-1 to TRBJ1-4; TRBD1 agrees at 9 bases. In germline, CDR1 is SQVTM, CDR2 ANQGSEA. CDR3 length: 17 residues. V lost 6 bases and J lost 1; bases outside the gene matches: 12.

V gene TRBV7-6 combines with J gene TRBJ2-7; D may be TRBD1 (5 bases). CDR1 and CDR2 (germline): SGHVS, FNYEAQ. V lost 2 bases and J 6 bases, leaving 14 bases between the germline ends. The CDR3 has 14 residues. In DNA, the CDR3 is TGTGCCAGCAGCTTACAGCAGGGCTGGCGCGAGCAGTACTTC. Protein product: CASSLQQGWREQYF.

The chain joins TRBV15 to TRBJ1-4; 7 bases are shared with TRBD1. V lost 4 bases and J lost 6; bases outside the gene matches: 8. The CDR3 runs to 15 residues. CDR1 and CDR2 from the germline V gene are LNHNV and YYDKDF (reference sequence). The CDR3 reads CATSTSRGVHEKLFF. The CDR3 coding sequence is TGTGCCACCAGCACCTCCAGGGGGGTGCATGAAAAACTGTTTTTT.

DNA of the CDR3: TGTGCCAGCACCCCACTAGCGGGGGGGTCCTACGAGCAGTACTTC. Protein: CASTPLAGGSYEQYF. The chain employs TRBV27 and TRBJ2-7; TRBD2 matches 13 bases. The germline CDR1 and CDR2 sequences are MNHEY and SMNVEV (reference sequence). The CDR3 loop spans 15 amino acids. The trim removed 7 bases at V and 1 base at J, leaving 4 bases unmatched.

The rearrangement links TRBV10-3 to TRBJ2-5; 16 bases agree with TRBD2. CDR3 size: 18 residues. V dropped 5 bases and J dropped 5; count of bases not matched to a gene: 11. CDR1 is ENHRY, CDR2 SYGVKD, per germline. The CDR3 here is CAISTGTSGGAVLETQYF. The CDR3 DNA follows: TGTGCCATCAGTACCGGGACTAGCGGGGGGGCCGTATTGGAGACCCAGTACTTC.

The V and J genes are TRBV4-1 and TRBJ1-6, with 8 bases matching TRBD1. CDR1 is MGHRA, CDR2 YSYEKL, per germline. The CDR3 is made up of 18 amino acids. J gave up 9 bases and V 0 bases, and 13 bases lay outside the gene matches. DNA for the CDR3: TGCGCCAGCAGCCAAGATCGGGGCGTCAGGGGGCGCGGTTCACCCCTCCACTTT. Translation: CASSQDRGVRGRGSPLHF.

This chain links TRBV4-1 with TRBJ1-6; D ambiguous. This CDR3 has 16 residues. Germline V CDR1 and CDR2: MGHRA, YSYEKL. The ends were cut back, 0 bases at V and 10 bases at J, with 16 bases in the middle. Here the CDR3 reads CASSQDSWQVTSPLHF. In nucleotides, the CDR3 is TGCGCCAGCAGCCAAGATAGTTGGCAGGTTACCTCACCCCTCCACTTT.

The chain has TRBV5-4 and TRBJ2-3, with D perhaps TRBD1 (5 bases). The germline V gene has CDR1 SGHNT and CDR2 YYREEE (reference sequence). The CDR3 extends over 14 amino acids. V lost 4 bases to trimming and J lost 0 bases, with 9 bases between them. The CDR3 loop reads CASSKTASTDTQYF. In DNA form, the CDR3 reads TGTGCCAGCAGCAAGACAGCTAGCACAGATACGCAGTATTTT.

The CDR3 spells CASSTRQGETQYF. CDR3 bases: TGTGCCAGTAGTACCCGACAGGGGGAGACCCAGTACTTC. V and J are TRBV19 and TRBJ2-5, with 8 bases aligning to TRBD1. The CDR3 loop spans 13 amino acids. Looked up from germline, CDR1 is LNHDA and CDR2 is SQIVND (reference sequence). Trimming took 4 bases from V and 5 from J; bases not matched to a gene: 3.

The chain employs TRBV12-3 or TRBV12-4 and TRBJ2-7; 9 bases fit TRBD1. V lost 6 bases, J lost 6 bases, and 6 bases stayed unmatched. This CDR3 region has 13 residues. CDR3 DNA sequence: TGTGCCAGCAGAGGGACAGGGTTGTCCGAGCAGTACTTC. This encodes CASRGTGLSEQYF.

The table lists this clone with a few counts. The CDR3 sequence: CASSLDRANTEAFF. DNA for the CDR3: TGTGCCAGCAGCTTGGACAGGGCAAACACTGAAGCTTTCTTT. The V gene is TRBV5-5, the J gene TRBJ1-1, with D tentatively TRBD1 (6 bases). V dropped 0 bases and J dropped 2 bases, with 8 bases sitting between them. Germline V CDR1 and CDR2: SGHKS, YYEKEE (reference sequence). The CDR3 runs to 14 residues. Full variable domain (rest looked up from reference TRBV5-5 and TRBJ1-1): DAGVTQSPTHLIKTRGQQVTLRCSPISGHKSVSWYQQVLGQGPQFIFQYYEKEERGRGNFPDRFSARQFPNYSSELNVNALLLGDSALYLCASSLDRANTEAFFGQGTRLTVV.

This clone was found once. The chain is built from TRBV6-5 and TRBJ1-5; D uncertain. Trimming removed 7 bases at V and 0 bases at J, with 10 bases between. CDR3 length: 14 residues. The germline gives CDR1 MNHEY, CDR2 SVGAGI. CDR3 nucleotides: TGTGCCAGCAAAGGCGGGGATAGCAATCAGCCCCAGCATTTT. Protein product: CASKGGDSNQPQHF.

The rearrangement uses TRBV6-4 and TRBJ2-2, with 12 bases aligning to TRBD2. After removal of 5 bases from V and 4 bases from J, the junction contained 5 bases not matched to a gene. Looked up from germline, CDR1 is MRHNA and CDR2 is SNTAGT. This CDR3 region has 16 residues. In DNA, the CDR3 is TGTGCCAGCAGTCGGACTAGCGGGGTCGGCACCGGGGAGCTGTTTTTT. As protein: CASSRTSGVGTGELFF.

The CDR3 region has the DNA TGTGCCTGGAGTAGAGTAAACTATGGCTACACCTTC. Encoded protein: CAWSRVNYGYTF. The chain has TRBV30 and TRBJ1-2; D is unclear. From germline, CDR1 is GTSNPN and CDR2 SVGIG (reference sequence). The V and J ends lost 2 bases and 2 bases respectively, with 6 bases between them. This CDR3 contains 12 residues. The variable domain in full, with the rest retrieved from reference TRBV30 and TRBJ1-2, is SQTIHQWPATLVQPVGSPLSLECTVEGTSNPNLYWYRQAAGRGLQLLFYSVGIGQISSEVPQNLSASRPQDRQFILSSKKLLLSDSGFYLCAWSRVNYGYTFGSGTRLTVV.

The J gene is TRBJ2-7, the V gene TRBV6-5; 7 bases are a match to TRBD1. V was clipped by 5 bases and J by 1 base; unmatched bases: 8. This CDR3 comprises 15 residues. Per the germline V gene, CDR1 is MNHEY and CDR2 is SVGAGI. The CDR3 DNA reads TGTGCCAGCAGTAGACCTAACAGGGGTTCCTACGAGCAGTACTTC. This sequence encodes CASSRPNRGSYEQYF.

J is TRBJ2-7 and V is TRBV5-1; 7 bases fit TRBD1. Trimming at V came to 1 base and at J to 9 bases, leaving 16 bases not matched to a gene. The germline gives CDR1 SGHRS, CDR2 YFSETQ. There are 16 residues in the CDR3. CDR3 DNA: TGCGCCAGCAGCTTGTTTTCCGGGACAGTTGGCCAGGGGCAGTACTTC. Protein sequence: CASSLFSGTVGQGQYF.

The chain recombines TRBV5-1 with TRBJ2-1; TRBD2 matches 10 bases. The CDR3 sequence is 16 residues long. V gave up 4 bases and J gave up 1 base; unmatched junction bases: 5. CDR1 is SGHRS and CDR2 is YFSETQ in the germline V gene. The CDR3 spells CASSLVAGGSYNEQFF. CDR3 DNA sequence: TGCGCCAGCAGCCTCGTAGCGGGGGGTTCCTACAATGAGCAGTTCTTC. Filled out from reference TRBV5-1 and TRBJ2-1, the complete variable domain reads KAGVTQTPRYLIKTRGQQVTLSCSPISGHRSVSWYQQTPGQGLQFLFEYFSETQRNKGNFPGRFSGRQFSNSRSEMNVSTLELGDSALYLCASSLVAGGSYNEQFFGPGTRLTVL.